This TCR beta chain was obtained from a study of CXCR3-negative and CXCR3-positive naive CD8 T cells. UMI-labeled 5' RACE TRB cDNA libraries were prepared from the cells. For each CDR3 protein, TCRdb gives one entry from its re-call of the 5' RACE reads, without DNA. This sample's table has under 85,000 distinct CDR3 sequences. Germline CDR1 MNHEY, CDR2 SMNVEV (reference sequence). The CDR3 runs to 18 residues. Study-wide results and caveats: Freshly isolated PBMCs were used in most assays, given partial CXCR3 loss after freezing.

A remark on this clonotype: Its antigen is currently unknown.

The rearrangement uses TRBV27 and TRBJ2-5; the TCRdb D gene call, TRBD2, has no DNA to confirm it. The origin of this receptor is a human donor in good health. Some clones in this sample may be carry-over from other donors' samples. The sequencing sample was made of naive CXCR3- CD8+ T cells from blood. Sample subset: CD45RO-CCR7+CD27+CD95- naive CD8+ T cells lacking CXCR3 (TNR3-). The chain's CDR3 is CASSLTPAGLAGEETQYF.